These 19 T cell receptor beta chains came from one sample sequenced in a study of blood T cell repertoires in COVID-19. This table comes from immunoSEQ multiplex PCR, and its TCRdb copy is limited to in-frame clones, with some not included. Of some 140,000 clones in the sample, 70% to 80% were seen once. The sample taken for sequencing was peripheral blood. All receptors derive from a man in his 60s who had recovered from COVID-19.

The genes are TRBV27 and TRBJ2-1; no clear D gene. The germline gives CDR1 MNHEY, CDR2 SMNVEV (reference sequence). This CDR3 is 15 amino acids long. Trimming pared 7 bases from V and 0 bases from J, leaving 13 bases between. DNA of the CDR3: TGTGCCAGCACCTGGGCTCCAGGCTCCTACAATGAGCAGTTCTTC. The encoded protein is CASTWAPGSYNEQFF.

The V gene is TRBV16, the J gene TRBJ2-5; TRBD1 aligns across 7 bases. The germline V gene encodes CDR1 KGHSY and CDR2 FQNENV. The CDR3 spans 15 residues. V was pared by 4 bases and J by 5 bases, with 10 bases of the junction left unmatched. The CDR3 bases are TGTGCCAGCAGCCGACTCACAGGGGTCGGGGAGACCCAGTACTTC. This gives the protein CASSRLTGVGETQYF.

This clone was detected a few times. V and J are TRBV4-1 and TRBJ2-7; 10 nucleotides match TRBD2. V dropped 0 bases and J dropped 7; count of bases not matched to a gene: 6. CDR1 is MGHRA, CDR2 YSYEKL, per germline. The CDR3 loop spans 15 amino acids. The CDR3 sequence is CASSQDQASGGEQYF. The CDR3, as DNA: TGCGCCAGCAGCCAAGATCAGGCTAGCGGGGGAGAGCAGTACTTC.

The rearrangement links TRBV27 to TRBJ2-2; 10 bases line up with TRBD1. The V segment lost 4 bases and the J segment 11 bases; nucleotides outside the gene matches: 1. The CDR3 has 12 amino acids. Germline values: CDR1 MNHEY, CDR2 SMNVEV (reference sequence). The CDR3 here is CASSWTGGELFF. CDR3 DNA sequence: TGTGCCAGCAGTTGGACAGGGGGAGAGCTGTTTTTT.

This sequence joins TRBV28 and TRBJ2-3; 9 bases align to TRBD2. Trimming at V came to 8 bases and at J to 7 bases, leaving 7 bases not matched to a gene. The CDR3 has 13 amino acids. CDR1 MDHEN and CDR2 SYDVKM come from the germline V gene. The CDR3 spells CASLPGLANTQYF. CDR3 coding DNA: TGTGCCAGCCTTCCGGGACTAGCAAATACGCAGTATTTT. Complete variable domain (other parts from reference TRBV28 and TRBJ2-3): DVKVTQSSRYLVKRTGEKVFLECVQDMDHENMFWYRQDPGLGLRLIYFSYDVKMKEKGDIPEGYSVSREKKERFSLILESASTNQTSMYLCASLPGLANTQYFGPGTRLTVL.

The genes are TRBV11-2 and TRBJ1-1; the D is unclear. The CDR3 extends over 13 amino acids. Germline loops: CDR1 SGHAT, CDR2 FQNNGV. Trimming cost V 8 bases and J 4 bases, with 14 bases left between them. CDR3: CASCRSSGTEAFF. The DNA of the CDR3 is TGTGCCAGCTGCCGATCCTCGGGCACTGAAGCTTTCTTT.

The rearrangement joins TRBV7-9 to TRBJ1-3; unclear D gene. CDR3 size: 17 residues. V gave up 0 bases and J gave up 0 bases, with 12 bases separating them. Per germline, CDR1 SEHNR and CDR2 FQNEAQ (reference sequence). Written as DNA, the CDR3 is TGTGCCAGCAGCTTAGCGGAGAGGCTCCTCTCTGGAAACACCATATATTTT. This sequence encodes CASSLAERLLSGNTIYF. The full variable domain, rest sourced from reference TRBV7-9 and TRBJ1-3, is DTGVSQNPRHKITKRGQNVTFRCDPISEHNRLYWYRQTLGQGPEFLTYFQNEAQLEKSRLLSDRFSAERPKGSFSTLEIQRTEQGDSAMYLCASSLAERLLSGNTIYFGEGSWLTVV.

The rearrangement links TRBV9 to TRBJ2-1; TRBD2 matches at 10 bases. Germline V gene sequence: CDR1 SGDLS, CDR2 YYNGEE. The CDR3 totals 12 residues. The V and J ends lost 5 bases and 10 bases, in that order; junction bases with no gene match: 3. The CDR3 sequence is CASRGTSVEQFF. The CDR3 DNA follows: TGTGCCAGCAGGGGGACTAGCGTCGAGCAGTTCTTC.

The chain uses TRBV5-4 and TRBJ2-3; weak D call: TRBD2 (6 bases). The CDR3 spans 14 residues. Looked up from germline, CDR1 is SGHNT and CDR2 is YYREEE (reference sequence). V was pared by 3 bases and J by 4 bases, with 12 bases between. CDR3 loop: CASSSSTGADTQYF. CDR3 nucleotide sequence: TGTGCCAGCAGCTCATCCACGGGGGCAGATACGCAGTATTTT.

The chain joins TRBV21-1 to TRBJ2-1; the table's D call of TRBD2 was not tested on the DNA. TRBV21-1 is classified as a pseudogene. The CDR3 is 13 residues long. Here the CDR3 DNA reads TGTGCCAGCAGCACGCTGAGGGCCCATGAGCAGTTCTTC. It codes for CASSTLRAHEQFF.

The V call is TRBV6-2 or TRBV6-3, the J call TRBJ2-2, with 10 bases lining up with TRBD2. The CDR3 length is 16 residues. Germline assignment: CDR1 MNHEY and CDR2 SVGEGT. V trimming: 5 bases; J trimming: 5 bases; junction bases outside the gene matches: 8. The CDR3 DNA sequence: TGTGCCAGCAGTAGGACTAGCGGCGGAGGGACCGGGGAGCTGTTTTTT. Its translation is CASSRTSGGGTGELFF.

This clone was observed a few times. J is TRBJ2-2 and V is TRBV11-2; D not certain. Trimming took off 1 base at V and 7 bases at J, with 7 bases between the two ends. Looked up from germline, CDR1 is SGHAT and CDR2 is FQNNGV. The CDR3 spans 13 residues. This CDR3 is CASSLGGGGELFF. The DNA of the CDR3 is TGTGCCAGCAGCTTAGGAGGTGGCGGGGAGCTGTTTTTT.

The rearrangement uses TRBV3-1 (or the pseudogene TRBV3-2) and TRBJ2-2, with 7 bases fitting TRBD2. From germline, CDR1 is LGHDT and CDR2 YNNKEL (reference sequence). The V segment lost 1 base and the J segment 3 bases; nucleotides outside the gene matches: 2. There are 15 residues in the CDR3. The CDR3: CASSQVLADTGELFF. CDR3 in DNA: TGTGCCAGCAGCCAAGTTCTAGCGGACACCGGGGAGCTGTTTTTT.

This chain uses TRBV5-1 with TRBJ2-2; D may be TRBD1 (7 bases). The V end was cut by 3 bases, the J end by 4 bases, with 13 bases between. Per germline, CDR1 SGHRS and CDR2 YFSETQ. The CDR3 is 15 residues long. The CDR3 loop reads CASSWAGGGTGELFF. DNA for the CDR3: TGCGCCAGCAGCTGGGCAGGGGGAGGCACCGGGGAGCTGTTTTTT.

J is TRBJ1-5 and V is TRBV7-2; D unresolved. Germline loops: CDR1 SGHTA, CDR2 FQGNSA. CDR3 length: 14 residues. V was trimmed by 2 bases and J by 5 bases, leaving 10 bases between them. CDR3 nucleotide sequence: TGTGCCAGCAGCTTAAGACGCGGGGATCAGCCCCAGCATTTT. It codes for CASSLRRGDQPQHF.

A few counts support this clone. V usage is TRBV2 and J usage is TRBJ1-2; D gene unclear. The CDR3 length is 10 residues. Looked up from germline, CDR1 is SNHLY and CDR2 is FYNNEI. The DNA for the CDR3 is TGTGGCAGATCGGGGAACGGCTACACCTTC. Amino acids: CGRSGNGYTF.

V and J are TRBV9 and TRBJ2-7, with 8 bases that match TRBD2. Germline loops: CDR1 SGDLS, CDR2 YYNGEE. The CDR3 totals 14 residues. The ends lost 3 bases at V and 4 bases at J; junction bases unmatched: 6. The CDR3 DNA follows: TGTGCCAGCAGCGCTAGCGGGCGGGGGTACGAGCAGTACTTC. Its translation is CASSASGRGYEQYF.

In DNA, the CDR3 is TGTGCCAGCAGCCCCCGGACAGGGACCACAGATACGCAGTATTTT. Its protein product is CASSPRTGTTDTQYF. The rearrangement uses TRBV3-1 (or the pseudogene TRBV3-2) and TRBJ2-3; 8 bases map to TRBD1. J gave up 2 bases and V 4 bases, and 5 bases lay outside the gene matches. This CDR3 has 15 residues. Looked up from germline, CDR1 is LGHDT and CDR2 is YNNKEL (reference sequence).

V is TRBV7-2 and J is TRBJ1-1, with D unclear. Trimming took off 3 bases at V and 0 bases at J, with 8 bases between the two ends. The germline gives CDR1 SGHTA, CDR2 FQGNSA. CDR3 length equals 14 residues. In nucleotides, the CDR3 is TGTGCCAGCAGCTTCGGGAGGGTGAACACTGAAGCTTTCTTT. Amino acid sequence: CASSFGRVNTEAFF.